This T cell receptor (beta chain) was sequenced for a study of Graves' ophthalmopathy and Graves' hyperthyroidism. The CDR3 contains 14 residues. Germline values: CDR1 MNHNS, CDR2 SASEGT. The V end lost 6 bases, the J end lost 0 bases, and 8 bases lay between the germline ends. The authors amplified TCR beta CDR3 regions from RNA transcripts. Investigators did first-round RT-PCR with HTBI primers, then second-round multiplex PCR. TCRdb re-called the multiplex PCR reads through MiXCR, storing one row per CDR3 protein. The sample has 150,000 or so distinct CDR3 sequences; 30% to 45% are singletons. In this sample, this clonotype turned up many times.

The sequence came from a woman between 35 and 50 years old with Graves' ophthalmopathy. Sequences were obtained from peripheral blood. The chain employs TRBV6-1 and TRBJ2-2; D uncertain. CDR3 DNA: TGTGCCAGCAGGAAGTGGTCGAACACCGGGGAGCTGTTTTTT. Protein: CASRKWSNTGELFF.